Sequencing of this T cell receptor (beta chain) was carried out in a study of preoperative IRX-2 immunotherapy in early breast cancer. Using immunoSEQ multiplex PCR, the repertoire was profiled, and TCRdb retains in-frame clones only, with some absent. In the table there are about 23,000 clones, about 95% of which are singletons. Treatment reported: preoperative locoregional IRX-2 cytokine immunotherapy. Samples came from a phase Ib trial of preoperative locoregional IRX-2 cytokine immunotherapy. Germline CDR1 LNHDA, CDR2 SQIVND (reference sequence). Trimming took off 6 bases at V and 7 bases at J, with 22 bases between the two ends. This CDR3 has 16 amino acids.

This sample comprised tumor tissue, obtained after IRX-2 immunotherapy. The V call is TRBV19, the J call TRBJ2-1; D is unresolved. This TCR was sampled from a human donor with breast cancer. CDR3 in DNA: TGTGCCAGTAGGGGTTTGAGTCACACGGATAGGAATGAGCAGTTCTTC. The encoded protein is CASRGLSHTDRNEQFF.